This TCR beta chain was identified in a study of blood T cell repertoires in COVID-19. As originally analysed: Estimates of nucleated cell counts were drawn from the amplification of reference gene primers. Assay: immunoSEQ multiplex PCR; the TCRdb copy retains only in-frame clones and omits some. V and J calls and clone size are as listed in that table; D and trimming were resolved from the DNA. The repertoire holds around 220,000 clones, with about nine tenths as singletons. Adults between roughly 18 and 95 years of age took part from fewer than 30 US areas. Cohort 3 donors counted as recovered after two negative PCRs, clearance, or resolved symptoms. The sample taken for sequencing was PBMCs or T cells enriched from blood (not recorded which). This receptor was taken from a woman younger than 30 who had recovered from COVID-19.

CDR3 DNA: TGTGCCATCAGTGGAACAGGGGCACCGAACACCGGGGAGCTGTTTTTT. This gives the protein CAISGTGAPNTGELFF. The chain employs TRBV10-3 and TRBJ2-2, with 7 bases lining up with TRBD1. From germline, CDR1 is ENHRY and CDR2 SYGVKD. The ends lost 4 bases at V and 0 bases at J; junction bases unmatched: 5. This CDR3 is built from 16 residues.